This T cell receptor (beta chain) came from a study of cytomegalovirus exposure and HLA in healthy donors. Germline-derived CDR1 and CDR2 are MRHNA and SNTAGT. There are 15 residues in the CDR3. Trimming removed 5 bases from V and 3 bases from J; junction bases left unmatched: 4. 13 Jbeta primers and 60 Vbeta primers were used for the PCR. Assay used: immunoSEQ multiplex PCR; TCRdb lists only in-frame clones, some missing. The table for this sample gives more than 40,000 clones. This chain joins TRBV6-4 and TRBJ2-1; 10 bases agree with TRBD1. Sequenced sample: PBMCs. The clonotype comes from a male donor in good health and CMV-seronegative. The CDR3 bases are TGTGCCAGCAGTTTGACAGGGGGCAGCTACAATGAGCAGTTCTTC. Encoded protein: CASSLTGGSYNEQFF.